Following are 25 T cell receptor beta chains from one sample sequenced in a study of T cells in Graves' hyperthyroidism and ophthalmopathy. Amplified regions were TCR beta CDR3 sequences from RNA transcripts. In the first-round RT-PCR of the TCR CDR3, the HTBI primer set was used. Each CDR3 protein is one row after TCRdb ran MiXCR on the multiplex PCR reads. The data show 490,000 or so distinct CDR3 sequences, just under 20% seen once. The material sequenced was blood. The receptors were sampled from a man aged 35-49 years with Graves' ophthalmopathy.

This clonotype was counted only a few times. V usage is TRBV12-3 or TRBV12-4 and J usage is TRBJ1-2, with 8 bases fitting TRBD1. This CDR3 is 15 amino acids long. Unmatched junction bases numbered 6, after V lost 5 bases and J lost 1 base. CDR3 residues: CASSPWTGHNYGYTF. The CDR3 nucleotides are TGTGCCAGCAGTCCCTGGACAGGGCATAACTATGGCTACACCTTC.

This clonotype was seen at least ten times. The CDR3 loop is CASSYGTGRSKANGYTF. The CDR3 coding sequence is TGTGCCAGCAGTTATGGGACAGGGAGGAGCAAAGCGAATGGCTACACCTTC. This chain links TRBV27 with TRBJ1-2; 9 bases are a match to TRBD1. V was clipped by 4 bases and J by 6 bases; unmatched bases: 15. In germline, CDR1 is MNHEY, CDR2 SMNVEV (reference sequence). There are 17 residues in the CDR3.

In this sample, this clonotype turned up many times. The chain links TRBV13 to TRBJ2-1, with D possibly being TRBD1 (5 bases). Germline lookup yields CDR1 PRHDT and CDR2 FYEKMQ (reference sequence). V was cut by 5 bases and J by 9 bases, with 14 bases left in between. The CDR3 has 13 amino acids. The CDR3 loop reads CASSDRRWGEQFF. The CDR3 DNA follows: TGTGCCAGCAGCGACAGACGCTGGGGTGAGCAGTTCTTC.

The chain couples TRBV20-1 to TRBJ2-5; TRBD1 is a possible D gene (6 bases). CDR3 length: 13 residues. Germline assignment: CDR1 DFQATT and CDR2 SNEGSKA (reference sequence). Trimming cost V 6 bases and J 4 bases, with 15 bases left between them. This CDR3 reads CSARMGAGETQYF. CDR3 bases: TGCAGTGCCAGGATGGGGGCGGGAGAGACCCAGTACTTC.

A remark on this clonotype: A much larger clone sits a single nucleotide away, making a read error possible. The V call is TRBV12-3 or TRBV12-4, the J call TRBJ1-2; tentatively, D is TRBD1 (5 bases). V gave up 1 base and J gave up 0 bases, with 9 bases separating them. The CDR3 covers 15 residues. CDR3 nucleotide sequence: TGTGCCAGCAGTTTAGAGATAGGGGCTAACTATGGCTACACCTTC. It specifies CASSLEIGANYGYTF.

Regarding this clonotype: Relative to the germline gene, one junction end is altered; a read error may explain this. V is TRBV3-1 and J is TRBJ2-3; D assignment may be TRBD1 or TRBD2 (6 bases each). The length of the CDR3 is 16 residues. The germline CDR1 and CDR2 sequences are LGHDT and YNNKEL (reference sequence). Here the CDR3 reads CASSQAPPGGTDTQYF. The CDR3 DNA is TGTGCCAGCAGCCAAGCCCCCCCCGGGGGCACCGATACGCAGTATTTT.

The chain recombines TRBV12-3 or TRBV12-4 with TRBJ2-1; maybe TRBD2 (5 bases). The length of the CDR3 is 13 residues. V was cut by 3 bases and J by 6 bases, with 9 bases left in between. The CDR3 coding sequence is TGTGCCAGCAGTTTGAGGGCCCCCAATGAGCAGTTCTTC. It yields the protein CASSLRAPNEQFF.

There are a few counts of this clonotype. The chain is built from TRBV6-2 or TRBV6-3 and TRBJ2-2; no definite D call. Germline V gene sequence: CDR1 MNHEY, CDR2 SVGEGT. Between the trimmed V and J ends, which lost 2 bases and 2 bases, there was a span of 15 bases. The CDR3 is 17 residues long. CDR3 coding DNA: TGTGCCAGCAGTTACCCCCCCGGCATACTCAACACCGGGGAGCTGTTTTTT. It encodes CASSYPPGILNTGELFF.

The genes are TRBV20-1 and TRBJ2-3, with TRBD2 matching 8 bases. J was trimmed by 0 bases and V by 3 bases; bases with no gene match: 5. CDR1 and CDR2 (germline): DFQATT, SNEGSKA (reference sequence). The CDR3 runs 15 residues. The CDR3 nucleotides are TGCAGTGCTAGGGAGCGGGGGTCAAGCACAGATACGCAGTATTTT. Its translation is CSARERGSSTDTQYF.

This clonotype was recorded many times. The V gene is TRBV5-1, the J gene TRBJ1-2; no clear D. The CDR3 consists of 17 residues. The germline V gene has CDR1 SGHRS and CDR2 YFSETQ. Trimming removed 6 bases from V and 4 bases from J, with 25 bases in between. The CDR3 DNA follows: TGCGCCAGCATCCCCAGCAGCTCCGAGGTGGCAGTCTATGGCTACACCTTC. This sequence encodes CASIPSSSEVAVYGYTF.

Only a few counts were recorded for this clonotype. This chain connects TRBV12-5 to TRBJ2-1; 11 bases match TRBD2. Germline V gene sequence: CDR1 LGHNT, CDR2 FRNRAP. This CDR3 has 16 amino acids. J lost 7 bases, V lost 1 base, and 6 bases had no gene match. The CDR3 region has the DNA TGTGCTAGTGGTTTGGGGGTAGCGGGAGGGCGGAATGAGCAGTTCTTC. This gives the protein CASGLGVAGGRNEQFF.

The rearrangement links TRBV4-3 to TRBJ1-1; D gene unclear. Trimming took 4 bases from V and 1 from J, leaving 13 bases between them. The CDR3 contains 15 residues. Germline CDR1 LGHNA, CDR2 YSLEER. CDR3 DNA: TGCGCCAGCAGCCGAGGAGCGGAGAAGAACACTGAAGCTTTCTTT. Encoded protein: CASSRGAEKNTEAFF.

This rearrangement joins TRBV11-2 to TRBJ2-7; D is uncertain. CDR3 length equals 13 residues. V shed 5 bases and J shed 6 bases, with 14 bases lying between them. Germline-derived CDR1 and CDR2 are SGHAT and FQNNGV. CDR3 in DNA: TGTGCCAGCAGCCCCTCCCTTTGGCGCGAGCAGTACTTC. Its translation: CASSPSLWREQYF. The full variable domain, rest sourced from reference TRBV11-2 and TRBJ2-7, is EAGVAQSPRYKIIEKRQSVAFWCNPISGHATLYWYQQILGQGPKLLIQFQNNGVVDDSQLPKDRFSAERLKGVDSTLKIQPAKLEDSAVYLCASSPSLWREQYFGPGTRLTVT.

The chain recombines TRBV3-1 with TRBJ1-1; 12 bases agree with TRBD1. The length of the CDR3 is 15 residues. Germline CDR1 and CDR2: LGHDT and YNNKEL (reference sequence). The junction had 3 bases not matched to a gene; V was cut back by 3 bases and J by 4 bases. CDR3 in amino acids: CASSQGQGASTEAFF. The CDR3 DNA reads TGTGCCAGCAGCCAGGGACAGGGGGCGAGCACTGAAGCTTTCTTT.

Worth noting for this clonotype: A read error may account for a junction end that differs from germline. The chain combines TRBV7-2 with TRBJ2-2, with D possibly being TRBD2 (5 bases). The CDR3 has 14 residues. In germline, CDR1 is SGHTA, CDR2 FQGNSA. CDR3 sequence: CASSQDSVTGELFF. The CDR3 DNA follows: TGCGCCAGCAGCCAAGATAGCGTGACCGGGGAGCTGTTTTTT.

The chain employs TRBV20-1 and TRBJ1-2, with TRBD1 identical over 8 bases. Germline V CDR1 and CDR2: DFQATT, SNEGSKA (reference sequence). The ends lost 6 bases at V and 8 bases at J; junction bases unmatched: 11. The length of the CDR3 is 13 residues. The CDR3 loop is CSAWTGTEWGYTF. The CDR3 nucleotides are TGCAGTGCATGGACAGGGACAGAGTGGGGCTACACCTTC.

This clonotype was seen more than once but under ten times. The CDR3 is CASSLGGGGEAFF. As DNA, the CDR3 is TGTGCCAGCAGCTTAGGAGGGGGTGGGGAAGCTTTCTTT. V and J are TRBV7-9 and TRBJ1-1; tentatively, D is TRBD1 (6 bases). Trimming pared 1 base from V and 8 bases from J, leaving 11 bases between. This CDR3 comprises 13 residues. Per the germline V gene, CDR1 is SEHNR and CDR2 is FQNEAQ (reference sequence).

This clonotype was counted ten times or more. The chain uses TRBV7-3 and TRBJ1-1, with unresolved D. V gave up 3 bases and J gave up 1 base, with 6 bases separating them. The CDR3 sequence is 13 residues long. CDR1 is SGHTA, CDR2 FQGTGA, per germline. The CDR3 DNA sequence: TGTGCCAGCAGCTTTACTGGGAACACTGAAGCTTTCTTT. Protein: CASSFTGNTEAFF.

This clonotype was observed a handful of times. The CDR3 sequence: CASRRGEMETQYF. CDR3 nucleotides: TGTGCCAGCAGGAGAGGGGAAATGGAGACCCAGTACTTC. The chain is built from TRBV11-2 and TRBJ2-5; D is tentatively TRBD1 or TRBD2 (5 bases each). V was cut by 6 bases and J by 5 bases, with 13 bases left in between. The V gene's germline CDR1 is SGHAT and CDR2 FQNNGV. The CDR3 consists of 13 residues.

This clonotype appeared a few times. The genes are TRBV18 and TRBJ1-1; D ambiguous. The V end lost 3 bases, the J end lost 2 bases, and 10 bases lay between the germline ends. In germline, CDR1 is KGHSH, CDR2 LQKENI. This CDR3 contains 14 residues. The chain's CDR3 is CASSPGPLNTEAFF. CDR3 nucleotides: TGTGCCAGCTCACCCGGACCCCTTAACACTGAAGCTTTCTTT.

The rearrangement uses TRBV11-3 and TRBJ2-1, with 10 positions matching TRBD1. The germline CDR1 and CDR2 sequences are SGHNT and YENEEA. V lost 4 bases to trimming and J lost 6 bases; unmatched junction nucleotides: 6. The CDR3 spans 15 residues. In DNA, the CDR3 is TGTGCCAGCAGCTCCGGACAGGGGGGGTCCAATGAGCAGTTCTTC. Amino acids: CASSSGQGGSNEQFF.

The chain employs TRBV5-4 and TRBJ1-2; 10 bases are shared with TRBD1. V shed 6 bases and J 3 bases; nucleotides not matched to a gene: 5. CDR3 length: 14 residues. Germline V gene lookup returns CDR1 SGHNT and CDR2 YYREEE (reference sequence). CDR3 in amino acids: CASTRDRGDYGYTF. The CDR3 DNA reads TGTGCCAGCACACGGGACAGGGGAGACTATGGCTACACCTTC.

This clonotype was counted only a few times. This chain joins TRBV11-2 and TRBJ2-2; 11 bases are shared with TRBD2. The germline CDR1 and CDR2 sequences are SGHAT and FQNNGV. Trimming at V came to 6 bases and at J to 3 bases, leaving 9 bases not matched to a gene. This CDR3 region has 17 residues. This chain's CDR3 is CASRAYVGLADTGELFF. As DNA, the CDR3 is TGTGCCAGCAGGGCCTATGTGGGACTAGCGGACACCGGGGAGCTGTTTTTT.

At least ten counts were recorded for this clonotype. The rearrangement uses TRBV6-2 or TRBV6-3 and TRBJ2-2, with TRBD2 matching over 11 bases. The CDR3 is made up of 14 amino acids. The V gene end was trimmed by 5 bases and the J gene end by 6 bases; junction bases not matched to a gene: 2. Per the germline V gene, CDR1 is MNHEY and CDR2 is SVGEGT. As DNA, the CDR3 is TGTGCCAGCAGTGCGGGACTAGCGGCCGGGGAGCTGTTTTTT. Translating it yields CASSAGLAAGELFF.

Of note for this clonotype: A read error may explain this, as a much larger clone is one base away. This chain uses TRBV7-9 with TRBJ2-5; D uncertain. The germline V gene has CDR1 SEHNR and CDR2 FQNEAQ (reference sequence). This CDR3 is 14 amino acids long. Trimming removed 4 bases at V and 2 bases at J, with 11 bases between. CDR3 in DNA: TGTGCCAGCAGCTCCCCAGCGACACAAGAGACCCAGTACTTC. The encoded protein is CASSSPATQETQYF. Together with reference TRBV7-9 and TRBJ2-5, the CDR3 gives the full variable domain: DTGVSQNPRHKITKRGQNVTFRCDPISEHNRLYWYRQTLGQGPEFLTYFQNEAQLEKSRLLSDRFSAERPKGSFSTLEIQRTEQGDSAMYLCASSSPATQETQYFGPGTRLLVL.